This passage covers 8 T cell receptor beta chains from one sample sequenced in a study of blood T cell repertoires in COVID-19. Using immunoSEQ multiplex PCR, the repertoire was profiled, and TCRdb retains in-frame clones only, with some absent. The table has roughly 250,000 clones, about 89% seen once. The sample consisted of peripheral blood. Receptors were obtained from a woman between 45 and 65 years old with acute or convalescent COVID-19.

This rearrangement joins TRBV5-4 to TRBJ2-5; TRBD1 agrees at 9 bases. Germline V gene data show CDR1 as SGHNT and CDR2 as YYREEE (reference sequence). Trimming took 4 bases from V and 1 from J; bases not matched to a gene: 5. There are 15 residues in the CDR3. The CDR3 region is CASSLRDRAQETQYF. In nucleotides, the CDR3 is TGTGCCAGCAGCCTTCGGGACAGGGCCCAAGAGACCCAGTACTTC.

The sample holds one count of this clone. The V gene is TRBV24-1, the J gene TRBJ2-3; 8 bases are shared with TRBD2. Germline V lookup: CDR1 KGHDR, CDR2 SFDVKD. The CDR3 length is 15 residues. V was clipped by 5 bases and J by 5 bases; unmatched bases: 8. The CDR3, as DNA: TGTGCCACCAGTGGGACGGGAGGGCCGGGAGATACGCAGTATTTT. Residues: CATSGTGGPGDTQYF.

This chain's CDR3 is CASSFLGTGDETQYF. The CDR3 coding sequence is TGTGCCAGCAGTTTTTTAGGGACAGGGGACGAGACCCAGTACTTC. This chain connects TRBV27 to TRBJ2-5; 10 bases align to TRBD1. After removal of 3 bases from V and 5 bases from J, the junction contained 6 bases not matched to a gene. The V gene's germline CDR1 is MNHEY and CDR2 SMNVEV (reference sequence). The CDR3 totals 15 residues.

This chain joins TRBV5-1 and TRBJ2-3; no firm D call. The germline V and J ends were trimmed by 0 bases and 1 base, with 6 bases remaining between them. The germline gives CDR1 SGHRS, CDR2 YFSETQ. The CDR3 runs to 14 residues. The CDR3 is CASSLAPGTDTQYF. Here the CDR3 DNA reads TGCGCCAGCAGCTTGGCCCCTGGCACAGATACGCAGTATTTT.

This rearrangement joins TRBV5-4 to TRBJ1-5; 8 bases are a match to TRBD1. This CDR3 spans 15 amino acids. Germline V gene lookup returns CDR1 SGHNT and CDR2 YYREEE (reference sequence). The V segment lost 2 bases and the J segment 4 bases; nucleotides outside the gene matches: 5. The CDR3 sequence: CASSFDRGRNQPQHF. CDR3 in DNA: TGTGCCAGCAGCTTCGACAGGGGAAGAAATCAGCCCCAGCATTTT.

The chain combines TRBV20-1 with TRBJ2-7; 8 positions agree with TRBD2. Germline assignment: CDR1 DFQATT and CDR2 SNEGSKA (reference sequence). CDR3 size: 11 residues. The J segment lost 9 bases and the V segment lost 6 bases, leaving 7 bases of the junction unmatched. The CDR3 region has the DNA TGCAGTGCCACAGGACTAGCCGGGCAGTACTTC. Amino acids: CSATGLAGQYF.

The rearrangement joins TRBV28 to TRBJ1-1; D remains ambiguous. V was shortened by 4 bases and J by 2 bases, with 11 bases between the two germline ends. The germline V gene encodes CDR1 MDHEN and CDR2 SYDVKM. This CDR3 has 14 amino acids. CDR3 sequence reads: CASSWVDFNTEAFF. CDR3 nucleotide sequence: TGTGCCAGCAGTTGGGTAGACTTCAACACTGAAGCTTTCTTT.

The chain links TRBV4-2 to TRBJ1-2; tentatively, D is TRBD1 (5 bases). CDR3 length equals 14 residues. Trimming stripped 0 bases from V and 0 bases from J, with 5 bases between. Germline V CDR1 and CDR2: LGHNA, YNFKEQ. The CDR3 loop reads CASSQEGANYGYTF. The DNA of the CDR3 is TGTGCCAGCAGCCAAGAAGGGGCTAACTATGGCTACACCTTC.